This T cell receptor beta chain appears in the sequencing data of a study of OX40 agonist ivuxolimab in advanced cancers. Study observations and caveats: CD4+ and CD8+ blood T cells expanded clonally by week 6 at 0.1 to 3.0 mg/kg.

On this clone: The antigen is undetermined.

Method: immunoSEQ multiplex PCR; TCRdb's copy keeps in-frame clones and lacks some. The sample lists 73,000 or so clones; approximately 79% were seen once. The sequence came from an adult with an advanced solid tumor such as melanoma, head and neck, liver or kidney cancer. This material consisted of CD4+ or CD8+ T cells sorted from blood, taken in a trial of the OX40 agonist ivuxolimab.

This CDR3 is CASNTLDPTRDYPTSYEQYF. The CDR3 DNA reads as TGTGCCAGCAACACACTCGATCCTACGAGGGACTACCCGACCTCCTACGAGCAGTACTTC. V usage is TRBV14 and J usage is TRBJ2-7, with TRBD2 identical over 7 bases. Germline V lookup: CDR1 SGHDN, CDR2 FVKESK. The V segment lost 7 bases and the J segment 0 bases; nucleotides outside the gene matches: 24. The CDR3 length is 20 residues.